The 2 T cell receptor beta chains in this list originate from one sample, sequenced in a study of beta chain features in type 1 diabetes. Regarding the study as a whole: People with Type 1 diabetes carried modestly yet significantly shorter TCRB CDR3s in all four CD4+ subsets.

These receptors' antigens are unknown. Expressed TCRB transcripts were sequenced because the entire RNA isolate underwent reverse transcription. Sequencing used immunoSEQ multiplex PCR; TCRdb keeps in-frame clones, though not all of them. The table has under 850,000 clones, around 15% seen once. The specimen was naive CD4+ T cells from blood. The receptor source for this set is a man aged 18 to 29 with type 1 diabetes.

The chain couples TRBV7-3 to TRBJ1-2; 9 bases map to TRBD1. The V segment lost 4 bases and the J segment 6 bases; nucleotides outside the gene matches: 3. Germline lookup yields CDR1 SGHTA and CDR2 FQGTGA. This CDR3 spans 13 amino acids. The DNA of the CDR3 is TGTGCCAGCAGCTCCAGACAGGGGGATGGCTACACCTTC. The encoded protein is CASSSRQGDGYTF.

As concerns this clone: Relative to the germline gene, one junction end is altered; a read error may explain this. V is TRBV29-1 and J is TRBJ2-1; TRBD1 might be the D (7 bases). The CDR3 contains 12 residues. From germline, CDR1 is SQVTM and CDR2 ANQGSEA. The CDR3 loop reads CSSRGAYNEQFF. The CDR3 nucleotides are TGTAGTAGCAGGGGGGCCTACAATGAGCAGTTCTTC.